This passage covers 4 T cell receptor beta chains from one sample sequenced in a study of cytomegalovirus exposure and HLA in healthy donors (dated by TCRdb to about 2017). The protocol used for the library was the immunoSEQ multiplex PCR assay. TCRdb obtained this table from immuneACCESS and retained in-frame rearrangements with V and J assigned. These tables miss some clones; where compared with another copy, unresolved V genes account for less than half of the shortfall, and the remainder is unexplained. For this sample there are roughly 77,000 clones; 95% appear just once. 0.6% to 0.7% of the sample belongs to the ten largest clones. The sequencing input was PBMCs. The receptors come from a woman aged 18-29 years in good health and CMV-seronegative.

This clone was detected once. This chain uses TRBV19 with TRBJ2-7; D is possibly TRBD1 (6 bases). CDR1 is LNHDA, CDR2 SQIVND, per germline (reference sequence). CDR3 length equals 11 residues. Trimming stripped 10 bases from V and 5 bases from J, with 12 bases between. The CDR3 sequence is CATQGFNEQYF. The DNA for the CDR3 is TGTGCCACCCAGGGGTTTAACGAGCAGTACTTC.

This clone was counted once. The V gene is TRBV4-3, the J gene TRBJ1-3, with a tentative D call TRBD1 (6 bases). The CDR3 covers 15 residues. Deletions cut 4 bases from V and 6 bases from J, with 16 bases between. Germline-derived CDR1 and CDR2 are LGHNA and YSLEER. CDR3 protein: CASSRTQGTVNTIYF. CDR3 DNA: TGCGCCAGCAGCCGGACACAGGGTACCGTAAACACCATATATTTT.

This chain links TRBV28 with TRBJ2-6, with a possible D match to TRBD1 (5 bases). The germline V and J ends were trimmed by 2 bases and 2 bases, with 16 bases remaining between them. This CDR3 contains 18 residues. CDR1 and CDR2 (germline): MDHEN, SYDVKM. CDR3 sequence: CASSLPTGHKTGANVLTF. The CDR3 nucleotides read TGTGCCAGCAGTTTACCTACAGGACATAAAACTGGGGCCAACGTCCTGACTTTC.

V gene TRBV9 combines with J gene TRBJ2-6; a weak D match, TRBD1 (6 bases). V was trimmed by 4 bases and J by 0 bases, leaving 14 bases between them. The CDR3 has 17 amino acids. Per the germline V gene, CDR1 is SGDLS and CDR2 is YYNGEE. CDR3 sequence: CASSINRENSGANVLTF. The CDR3 DNA sequence: TGTGCCAGCAGCATAAACAGGGAAAACTCTGGGGCCAACGTCCTGACTTTC. The variable domain in full, with the rest retrieved from reference TRBV9 and TRBJ2-6, is DSGVTQTPKHLITATGQRVTLRCSPRSGDLSVYWYQQSLDQGLQFLIQYYNGEERAKGNILERFSAQQFPDLHSELNLSSLELGDSALYFCASSINRENSGANVLTFGAGSRLTVL.